What follows are 21 T cell receptor beta chains derived from one specimen sequenced in a study of blood T cell repertoires in COVID-19. Assay: immunoSEQ multiplex PCR; the TCRdb copy retains only in-frame clones and omits some. In the table there are roughly 220,000 clones, 80% to 85% of which are singletons. The sample taken for sequencing was PBMCs or T cells enriched from blood (not recorded which). The receptors here all came from a woman aged 40 to 49 who had recovered from COVID-19.

The chain carries TRBV3-1 (or the pseudogene TRBV3-2) and TRBJ2-3; D possibly corresponds to TRBD2 (5 bases). V lost 4 bases and J lost 0, with 11 bases in between. Per the germline V gene, CDR1 is LGHDT and CDR2 is YNNKEL (reference sequence). The CDR3 loop spans 15 amino acids. The CDR3: CASSPLGGSTDTQYF. The CDR3 DNA follows: TGTGCCAGCAGCCCCCTAGGAGGCAGCACAGATACGCAGTATTTT.

The CDR3 region has the DNA TGTGCCAGCAGCTTGGCATGGGGGGACTATGGCTACACCTTC. It encodes CASSLAWGDYGYTF. This rearrangement joins TRBV5-4 to TRBJ1-2, with a weak D call TRBD1 (5 bases). The germline gives CDR1 SGHNT, CDR2 YYREEE (reference sequence). Trimming took 0 bases from V and 3 from J, leaving 9 bases between them. CDR3 length equals 14 residues.

The chain carries TRBV7-2 and TRBJ2-4; the match to TRBD2 covers 7 bases. The CDR3 length is 16 residues. J gave up 4 bases and V 4 bases, and 10 bases lay outside the gene matches. In germline, CDR1 is SGHTA, CDR2 FQGNSA. CDR3 region: CASSSPGLRKKNIQYF. DNA of the CDR3: TGTGCCAGCAGCTCCCCGGGACTAAGGAAAAAAAACATTCAGTACTTC.

This rearrangement joins TRBV21-1 to TRBJ1-4; no DNA check was done on the table's D call, TRBD1. TRBV21-1 is marked as a pseudogene. The CDR3 runs to 16 residues. This CDR3 is CASNRSQGATNEKLFF. CDR3 bases: TGTGCCAGCAATAGGTCCCAGGGCGCAACTAATGAAAAACTGTTTTTT.

The chain uses TRBV29-1 and TRBJ1-1, with 8 bases that match TRBD1. The V gene end was trimmed by 6 bases and the J gene end by 2 bases; junction bases not matched to a gene: 8. The CDR3 sequence is 14 residues long. The germline gives CDR1 SQVTM, CDR2 ANQGSEA. DNA for the CDR3: TGCAGCGTATTCCCCGGGACAGGTAACACTGAAGCTTTCTTT. Its protein is CSVFPGTGNTEAFF.

The V gene is TRBV7-2, the J gene TRBJ1-1; D not resolved. Trimming removed 2 bases at V and 5 bases at J, with 3 bases between. The germline V gene encodes CDR1 SGHTA and CDR2 FQGNSA. CDR3 size: 11 residues. The CDR3 protein is CASSLRTEAFF. The DNA of the CDR3 is TGTGCCAGCAGCTTACGGACTGAAGCTTTCTTT.

The gene calls are TRBV10-3 and TRBJ1-1, with 7 positions matching TRBD1. Per the germline V gene, CDR1 is ENHRY and CDR2 is SYGVKD. This CDR3 spans 15 amino acids. Trimming cost V 5 bases and J 2 bases; bases outside gene matches: 8. The CDR3 DNA reads TGTGCCATCAGTTCCTCGGACAGGCCAAACACTGAAGCTTTCTTT. It encodes CAISSSDRPNTEAFF.

This chain uses TRBV5-1 with TRBJ2-1, with TRBD2 as a possible D gene (6 bases). Per germline, CDR1 SGHRS and CDR2 YFSETQ. The germline V and J ends were trimmed by 4 bases and 6 bases, with 14 bases remaining between them. The CDR3 extends over 14 amino acids. In DNA form, the CDR3 reads TGCGCCAGCAGCCCGGCGGGGTCGGGCAATGAGCAGTTCTTC. Protein product: CASSPAGSGNEQFF.

In this sample, this clone turned up once. In nucleotides, the CDR3 is TGTGCCACCAGCATACGACTAGCGGCGGGGTCAGATACGCAGTATTTT. Protein: CATSIRLAAGSDTQYF. The chain links TRBV15 to TRBJ2-3; 9 bases map to TRBD2. Trimming cost V 4 bases and J 4 bases; bases outside gene matches: 9. Per the germline V gene, CDR1 is LNHNV and CDR2 is YYDKDF (reference sequence). The CDR3 is 16 residues long.

The rearrangement joins TRBV14 to TRBJ2-7; no clear D. The CDR3 consists of 13 residues. With 1 base removed from V and 3 bases from J, the gap between germline ends came to 7 bases. Germline lookup yields CDR1 SGHDN and CDR2 FVKESK. The CDR3 DNA reads TGTGCCAGCAGCCAAGCTTCGGGCTACGAGCAGTACTTC. Translation: CASSQASGYEQYF.

The chain recombines TRBV19 with TRBJ2-5, with TRBD2 matching 7 bases. The CDR3 loop spans 15 amino acids. Germline CDR1 and CDR2: LNHDA and SQIVND (reference sequence). The trim removed 4 bases at V and 5 bases at J, leaving 10 bases unmatched. The CDR3 DNA is TGTGCCAGTAGTACTTGGACTAGTCGCGGGGAGACCCAGTACTTC. It yields the protein CASSTWTSRGETQYF.

V is TRBV11-3 and J is TRBJ2-1; 8 nucleotides agree with TRBD2. Germline CDR1 and CDR2: SGHNT and YENEEA. Trimming took 3 bases from V and 4 from J; bases not matched to a gene: 5. There are 15 residues in the CDR3. DNA of the CDR3: TGTGCCAGCAGCTTGCGGCTAGCGGGTTACAATGAGCAGTTCTTC. Protein product: CASSLRLAGYNEQFF.

V is TRBV6-5 and J is TRBJ1-2; 11 bases map to TRBD1. Trimming took 4 bases from V and 8 from J; bases not matched to a gene: 9. This CDR3 comprises 15 residues. The V gene's germline CDR1 is MNHEY and CDR2 SVGAGI. CDR3 loop: CASSSPGQGEGGYTF. CDR3 bases: TGTGCCAGCAGTTCCCCGGGACAGGGGGAAGGAGGCTACACCTTC.

The chain recombines TRBV28 with TRBJ2-2; 9 bases are a match to TRBD2. This CDR3 is built from 17 residues. In germline, CDR1 is MDHEN, CDR2 SYDVKM. The V gene end was trimmed by 1 base and the J gene end by 10 bases; junction bases not matched to a gene: 13. DNA for the CDR3: TGTGCCAGCAGTTTATATGATCGAGCGGGAGGAAAAAAGGAGCTGTTTTTT. Amino acid sequence: CASSLYDRAGGKKELFF. Combining the CDR3 with reference TRBV28 and TRBJ2-2 gives the whole variable domain DVKVTQSSRYLVKRTGEKVFLECVQDMDHENMFWYRQDPGLGLRLIYFSYDVKMKEKGDIPEGYSVSREKKERFSLILESASTNQTSMYLCASSLYDRAGGKKELFFGEGSRLTVL.

V and J are TRBV6-2 or TRBV6-3 and TRBJ2-1; perhaps TRBD1 as D (5 bases). The ends were cut back, 6 bases at V and 6 bases at J, with 15 bases in the middle. The CDR3 length is 14 residues. Germline CDR1 reads MNHEY; CDR2 reads SVGEGT. Here the CDR3 DNA reads TGTGCCAGCAGCCGCCTTGGGGCTACCAATGAGCAGTTCTTC. Translation gives CASSRLGATNEQFF.

V is TRBV28 and J is TRBJ2-1; 10 bases line up with TRBD2. The CDR3 has 13 residues. From germline, CDR1 is MDHEN and CDR2 SYDVKM. Trimming took 3 bases from V and 10 from J; bases not matched to a gene: 3. CDR3: CASSFSAGGEQFF. The CDR3 DNA reads as TGTGCCAGCAGTTTTTCAGCGGGAGGGGAGCAGTTCTTC.

V is TRBV5-6 and J is TRBJ1-2; 7 bases are a match to TRBD1. J lost 5 bases, V lost 4 bases, and 11 bases had no gene match. Per the germline V gene, CDR1 is SGHDT and CDR2 is YYEEEE. The CDR3 consists of 15 residues. The CDR3 region has the DNA TGTGCCAGCAGCCCAAAGGACAGGCGCTGGTATGGCTACACCTTC. As protein: CASSPKDRRWYGYTF. Using reference TRBV5-6 and TRBJ1-2 for the parts outside the CDR3, the full variable domain is DAGVTQSPTHLIKTRGQQVTLRCSPKSGHDTVSWYQQALGQGPQFIFQYYEEEERQRGNFPDRFSGHQFPNYSSELNVNALLLGDSALYLCASSPKDRRWYGYTFGSGTRLTVV.

The rearrangement uses TRBV12-3 or TRBV12-4 and TRBJ1-5, with D maybe TRBD1 (5 bases). Trimming removed 7 bases from V and 0 bases from J, with 7 bases in between. The CDR3 loop spans 13 amino acids. CDR3 sequence: CASTGGSNQPQHF. Written as DNA, the CDR3 is TGTGCCAGCACCGGGGGTAGCAATCAGCCCCAGCATTTT.

The CDR3 sequence is CASSPQVPPITNSPLHF. The CDR3 region has the DNA TGTGCCAGCAGCCCACAGGTTCCGCCGATAACTAATTCACCCCTCCACTTT. V and J are TRBV7-8 and TRBJ1-6; tentative D call: TRBD1 (5 bases). CDR1 is SGHVS and CDR2 is FQNEAQ in the germline V gene. Trimming removed 5 bases at V and 6 bases at J, with 20 bases between. This CDR3 region has 17 residues.

The V and J genes are TRBV28 and TRBJ2-1, with 10 bases identical to TRBD2. The CDR3 sequence is 16 residues long. V trimming: 7 bases; J trimming: 4 bases; junction bases outside the gene matches: 10. Per the germline V gene, CDR1 is MDHEN and CDR2 is SYDVKM. The CDR3 region is CASTTKAGGAYNEQFF. The CDR3 coding sequence is TGTGCCAGCACTACAAAAGCGGGAGGGGCTTACAATGAGCAGTTCTTC.

The rearrangement links TRBV18 to TRBJ1-4; a possible D gene is TRBD1 (5 bases). The germline V gene encodes CDR1 KGHSH and CDR2 LQKENI. V lost 5 bases and J 5 bases, leaving 12 bases between the germline ends. The CDR3 covers 14 residues. DNA for the CDR3: TGTGCCAGCTCATCCGGGGCGGGAAATGAAAAACTGTTTTTT. Its translation: CASSSGAGNEKLFF.